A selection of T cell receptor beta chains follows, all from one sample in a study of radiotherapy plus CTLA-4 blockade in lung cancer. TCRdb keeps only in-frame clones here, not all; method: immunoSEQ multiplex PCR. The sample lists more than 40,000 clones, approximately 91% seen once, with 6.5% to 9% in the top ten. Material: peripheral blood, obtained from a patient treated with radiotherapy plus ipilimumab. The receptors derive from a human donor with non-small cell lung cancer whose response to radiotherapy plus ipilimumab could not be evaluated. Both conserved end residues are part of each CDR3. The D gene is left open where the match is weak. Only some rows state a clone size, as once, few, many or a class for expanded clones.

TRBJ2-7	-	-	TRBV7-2	TGTGCCAGCAGCTTATCTCGAGGTGGCTACGAGCAGTACTTC	CASSLSRGGYEQYF
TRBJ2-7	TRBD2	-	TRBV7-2	TGTGCCAGCAGCTTTATAGCGGGTTCTCTGACCTACGAGCAGTACTTC	CASSFIAGSLTYEQYF
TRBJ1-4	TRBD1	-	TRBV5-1	TGCGCCAGCAGCTCGGGACAGGGGACGGCAACTAATGAAAAACTGTTTTTT	CASSSGQGTATNEKLFF
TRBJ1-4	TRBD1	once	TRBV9	TGTGCCAGCAGCGTCACAGGGGGCGCTGATGAAAAACTGTTTTTT	CASSVTGGADEKLFF
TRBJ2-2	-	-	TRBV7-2	TGTGCCAGCAGCTTCCTAACTTACCAGAACACCGGGGAGCTGTTTTTT	CASSFLTYQNTGELFF
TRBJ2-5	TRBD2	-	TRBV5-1	TGCGCCAGCAGCTTGGCCCTAGCGGGGGCACAAGAGACCCAGTACTTC	CASSLALAGAQETQYF
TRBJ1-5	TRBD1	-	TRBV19	TGTGCCAGTAGTGGGACAGGGCCCCAGCATTTT	CASSGTGPQHF
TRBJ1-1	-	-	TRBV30	TGTGCCTGGAACTACGGAAGAGGTTGGGACACTGAAGCTTTCTTT	CAWNYGRGWDTEAFF
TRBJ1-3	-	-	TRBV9	TGTGCCAGCAGCCCGGGGGGAGGAAACACCATATATTTT	CASSPGGGNTIYF
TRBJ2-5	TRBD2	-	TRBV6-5	TGTGCCAGCAGTTACTCCCTAGCGGGCCAAGAGACCCAGTACTTC	CASSYSLAGQETQYF
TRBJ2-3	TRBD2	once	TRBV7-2	TGTGCCAGCAGCTTAGGGGTCCTAGCGGGCACAGATACGCAGTATTTT	CASSLGVLAGTDTQYF
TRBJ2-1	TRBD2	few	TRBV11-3	TGTGCCAGCAGCTTTCGAGCGGGAGCCAGTGAGCAGTTCTTC	CASSFRAGASEQFF
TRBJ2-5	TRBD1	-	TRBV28	TGTGCCAGCAGTGCCACGCTACAGGGGGCGAGGGAGACCCAGTACTTC	CASSATLQGARETQYF
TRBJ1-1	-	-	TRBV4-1	TGCGCCAGCAGGACGGGGACAACAAACACTGAAGCTTTCTTT	CASRTGTTNTEAFF
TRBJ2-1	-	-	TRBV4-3	TGCGCCAGCAGCCCAGAGGCCTCTTCCTCTAGGAATGAGCAGTTCTTC	CASSPEASSSRNEQFF
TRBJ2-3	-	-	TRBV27	TGTGCCAGCAGTTTATCTGGACGGGAGACAGATACGCAGTATTTT	CASSLSGRETDTQYF
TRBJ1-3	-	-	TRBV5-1	TGCGCCAGCAGCTTGGGGCAACCTGGAAACACCATATATTTT	CASSLGQPGNTIYF
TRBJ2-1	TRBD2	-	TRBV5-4	TGTGCCAGCAGCTTTAGCGGGGGGGCCAGGTACAATGAGCAGTTCTTC	CASSFSGGARYNEQFF
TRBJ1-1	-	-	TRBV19	TGTGCCAGTAGTTCAAGCACCACAGGGAGGGCTGAAGCTTTCTTT	CASSSSTTGRAEAFF
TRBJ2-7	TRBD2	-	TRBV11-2	TGTGCCAGCAGCGGACTAGCGGGCACCTACGAGCAGTACTTC	CASSGLAGTYEQYF
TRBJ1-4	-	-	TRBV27	TGTGCCAGCAGACTAAGACCGGGACAAACTAATGAAAAACTGTTTTTT	CASRLRPGQTNEKLFF
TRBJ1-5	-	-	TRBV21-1	TGTGCCAGCAGCAAATCGAGTACCGATGCAGGGGGCAATCAGCCCCAGCATTTT	CASSKSSTDAGGNQPQHF
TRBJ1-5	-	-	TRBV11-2	TGTGCCAGCAGCCATAGCAATCAGCCCCAGCATTTT	CASSHSNQPQHF
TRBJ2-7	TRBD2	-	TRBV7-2	TGTGCCAGCAGCTTAGGGGGACTAGCGGGAGTGGATGAGCAGTACTTC	CASSLGGLAGVDEQYF
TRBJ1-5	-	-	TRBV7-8	TGTGCCAGCAGCCCCCGGTTGCCCAATAGCAATCAGCCCCAGCATTTT	CASSPRLPNSNQPQHF
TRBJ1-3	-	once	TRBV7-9	TGTGCCAGCAGCCCAACGACAGGCCCCTCTGGAAACACCATATATTTT	CASSPTTGPSGNTIYF
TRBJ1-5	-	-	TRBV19	TGTGCCAGTAGCCCTCAGGGAATTAATCAGCCCCAGCATTTT	CASSPQGINQPQHF
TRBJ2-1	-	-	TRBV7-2	TGTGCCAGCAGGGGGCAGTGGGGCTCCTACAATGAGCAGTTCTTC	CASRGQWGSYNEQFF
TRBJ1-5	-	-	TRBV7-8	TGTGCCAGCAGCCTAGGAGTTAGCAATCAGCCCCAGCATTTT	CASSLGVSNQPQHF
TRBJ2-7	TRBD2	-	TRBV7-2	TGTGCCAGCAGCCCCCTGGAGCGGGGGGAGCAGTACTTC	CASSPLERGEQYF
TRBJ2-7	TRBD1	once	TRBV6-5	TGTGCCAGCAGCCGACAGGGGAACTCCTACGAGCAGTACTTC	CASSRQGNSYEQYF
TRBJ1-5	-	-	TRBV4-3	TGCGCCAGCAGCCAAGAAGTTTTGCAGTATCAGCCCCAGCATTTT	CASSQEVLQYQPQHF
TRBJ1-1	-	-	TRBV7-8	TGTGCCAGCAGCTTAGGCCTCAGGAACGTCGATGAAGCTTTCTTT	CASSLGLRNVDEAFF
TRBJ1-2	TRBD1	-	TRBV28	TGTGCCAGCAAGCAGGACAGGGGTATTCTTGGCTACACCTTC	CASKQDRGILGYTF
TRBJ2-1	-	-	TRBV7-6	TGTGCCAGCAGCTTAGGCGAGGCAGGGGAAGTGGGGAGCTCCTACAATGAGCAGTTCTTC	CASSLGEAGEVGSSYNEQFF
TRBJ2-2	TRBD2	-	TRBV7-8	TGTGCCAGCAGCTTAGGGACGGCGGGGGGGCCCACCGGGGAGCTGTTTTTT	CASSLGTAGGPTGELFF
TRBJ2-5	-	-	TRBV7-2	TGTGCCAGCAGCCGTGACAGAGAGACCCAGTACTTC	CASSRDRETQYF
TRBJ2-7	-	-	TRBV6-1	TGTGCCAGCAGTGAAGCAGCAGGGTTCCCCTACGAGCAGTACTTC	CASSEAAGFPYEQYF
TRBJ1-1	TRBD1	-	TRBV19	TGTGCCAGTAGTATAATTGCAGGGGGCAACACTGAAGCTTTCTTT	CASSIIAGGNTEAFF
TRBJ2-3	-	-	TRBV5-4	TGTGCCAGCAGCTCCCCGGGACTCCCCGCCGCGCAGTATTTT	CASSSPGLPAAQYF
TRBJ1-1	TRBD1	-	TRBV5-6	TGTGCCAGCAGCTCATACAGGGGAGGTACTGAAGCTTTCTTT	CASSSYRGGTEAFF
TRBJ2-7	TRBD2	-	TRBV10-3	TGTGCCACCAGTACTCCTAGCGGGGGATCCTACGAGCAGTACTTC	CATSTPSGGSYEQYF
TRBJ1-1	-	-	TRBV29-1	TGCAGCGTACTAGGACAGTTGGGCACTGAAGCTTTCTTT	CSVLGQLGTEAFF
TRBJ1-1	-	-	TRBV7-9	TGTGCCAGCAGCTCCCGATCTGGGGCGATTGAAGCTTTCTTT	CASSSRSGAIEAFF
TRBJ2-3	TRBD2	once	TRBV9	TGTGCCAGCAGCCCCCGGGGGACTAGCGGGGGTGTTAGCACAGATACGCAGTATTTT	CASSPRGTSGGVSTDTQYF
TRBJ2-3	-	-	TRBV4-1	TGCGCCAGCTCATGGGCAGGGGACCCCACAGATACGCAGTATTTT	CASSWAGDPTDTQYF
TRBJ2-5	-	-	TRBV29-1	TGCAGCGGCGAAAGTAGCTACCAAGAGACCCAGTACTTC	CSGESSYQETQYF
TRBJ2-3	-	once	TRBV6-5	TGTGCCAGCGGGGATGGGGCGGGGCTCACAGATACGCAGTATTTT	CASGDGAGLTDTQYF
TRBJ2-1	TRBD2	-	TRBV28	TGTGCCAGCAGCCCGGGGACTAGCGACTACAATGAGCAGTTCTTC	CASSPGTSDYNEQFF
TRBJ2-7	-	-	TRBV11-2	TGTGCCAGCAGCTTAGAAGCCAGGGAATACGAGCAGTACTTC	CASSLEAREYEQYF
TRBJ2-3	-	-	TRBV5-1	TGCGCCAGCAGGTATAGCACAGATACGCAGTATTTT	CASRYSTDTQYF
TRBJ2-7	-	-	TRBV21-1	TGTGCCAGCAGCAAGGCGGGTCGAGGGGAGGACCTACTATGCGAGCAGTACTTC	CASSKAGRGEDLLCEQYF